This T cell receptor beta chain was sequenced in a study of T cells in tuberculosis. Study overall: A South African cohort included IGRA-negative adolescents, latently infected IGRA-positive adolescents and adults with active tuberculosis.

Germline loops: CDR1 SGHAT, CDR2 FQNNGV. V was clipped by 5 bases and J by 5 bases, with 15 bases between them. This CDR3 is 15 amino acids long. Sequencing used immunoSEQ multiplex PCR; TCRdb keeps in-frame clones, though not all of them. The table has 30,000 or so clones, 85% to 90% seen once. This clonotype was sampled from a donor aged 10 to 29 with latent tuberculosis or without tuberculosis infection. Sequencing used PBMCs. The rearrangement joins TRBV11-2 to TRBJ2-2; the D gene is possibly TRBD2 (5 bases). In DNA form, the CDR3 reads TGTGCCAGCAGCCCTCAGCCCGGGATTACCGGGGAGCTGTTTTTT. Its protein is CASSPQPGITGELFF.